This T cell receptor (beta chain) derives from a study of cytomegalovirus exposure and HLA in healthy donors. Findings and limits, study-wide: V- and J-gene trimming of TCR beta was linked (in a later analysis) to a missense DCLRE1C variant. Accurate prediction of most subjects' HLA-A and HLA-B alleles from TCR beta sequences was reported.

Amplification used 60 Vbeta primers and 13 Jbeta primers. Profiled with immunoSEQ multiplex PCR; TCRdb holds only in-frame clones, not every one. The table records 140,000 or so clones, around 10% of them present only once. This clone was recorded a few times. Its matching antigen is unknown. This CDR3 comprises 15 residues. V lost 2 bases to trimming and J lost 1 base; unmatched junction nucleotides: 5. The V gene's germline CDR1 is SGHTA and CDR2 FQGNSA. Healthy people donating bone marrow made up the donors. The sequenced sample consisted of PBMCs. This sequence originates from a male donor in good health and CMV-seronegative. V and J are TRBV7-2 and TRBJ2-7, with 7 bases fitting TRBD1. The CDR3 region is CASSLRPGQSYEQYF. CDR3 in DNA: TGTGCCAGCAGCTTAAGGCCGGGACAGTCCTACGAGCAGTACTTC. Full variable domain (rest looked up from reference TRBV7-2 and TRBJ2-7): GAGVSQSPSNKVTEKGKDVELRCDPISGHTALYWYRQSLGQGLEFLIYFQGNSAPDKSGLPSDRFSAERTGGSVSTLTIQRTQQEDSAVYLCASSLRPGQSYEQYFGPGTRLTVT.